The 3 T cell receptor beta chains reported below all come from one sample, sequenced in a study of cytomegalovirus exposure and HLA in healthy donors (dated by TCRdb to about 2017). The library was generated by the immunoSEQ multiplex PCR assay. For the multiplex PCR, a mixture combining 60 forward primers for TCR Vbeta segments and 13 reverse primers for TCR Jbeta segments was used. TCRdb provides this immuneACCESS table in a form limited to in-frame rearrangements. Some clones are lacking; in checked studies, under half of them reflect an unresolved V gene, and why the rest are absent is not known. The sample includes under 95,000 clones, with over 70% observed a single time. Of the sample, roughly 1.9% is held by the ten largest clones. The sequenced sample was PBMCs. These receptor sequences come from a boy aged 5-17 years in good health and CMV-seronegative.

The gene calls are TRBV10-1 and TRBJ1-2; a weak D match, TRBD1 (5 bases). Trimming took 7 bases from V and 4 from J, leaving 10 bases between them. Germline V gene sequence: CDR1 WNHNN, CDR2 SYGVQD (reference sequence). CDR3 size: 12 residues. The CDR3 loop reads CASNRQLYGYTF. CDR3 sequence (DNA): TGCGCCAGCAACCGACAGCTCTATGGCTACACCTTC.

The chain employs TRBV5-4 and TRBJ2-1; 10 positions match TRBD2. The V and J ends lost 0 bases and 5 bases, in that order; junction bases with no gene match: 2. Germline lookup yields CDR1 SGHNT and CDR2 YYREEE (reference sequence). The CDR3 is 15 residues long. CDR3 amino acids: CASSLGAGGDNEQFF. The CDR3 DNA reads TGTGCCAGCAGCTTGGGAGCGGGAGGGGACAATGAGCAGTTCTTC.

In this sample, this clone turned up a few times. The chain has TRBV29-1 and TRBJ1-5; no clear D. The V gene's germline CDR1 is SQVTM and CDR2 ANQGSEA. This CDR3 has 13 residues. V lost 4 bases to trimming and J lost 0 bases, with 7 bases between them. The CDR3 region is CSVAFGSNQPQHF. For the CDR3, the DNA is TGCAGCGTTGCCTTCGGTAGCAATCAGCCCCAGCATTTT.